This T cell receptor beta chain was observed in a study of blood T cell repertoires in COVID-19. Study-wide context: Nucleic acid was either cDNA or gDNA, and it came from T cells, B-cell-depleted T cells, or PBMCs.

Some clones are missing from TCRdb's copy, which holds only in-frame ones; the method was immunoSEQ multiplex PCR. Of 130,000 or so clones in the sample, 70% to 80% were seen once. The CDR3 runs 15 residues. The V end was cut by 0 bases, the J end by 1 base, with 7 bases between. Germline lookup yields CDR1 SGHAT and CDR2 FQNNGV. The sequence came from a human donor in a cohort sampled during active COVID-19. The sequenced sample consisted of peripheral blood. The rearrangement uses TRBV11-2 and TRBJ1-5; no clear D. CDR3 nucleotide sequence: TGTGCCAGCAGCTTAGAGGGCGCGAGCAATCAGCCCCAGCATTTT. Residues: CASSLEGASNQPQHF.